This T cell receptor (beta chain) was documented in a study of OX40 agonist ivuxolimab in advanced cancers. In the study overall: The costimulatory receptor OX40 (CD134) was targeted by ivuxolimab, a fully human IgG2 agonistic monoclonal antibody. Intravenous ivuxolimab was administered to patients every 2 weeks at six dose levels: 0.01, 0.1, 0.3, 1.5, 3 and 10 mg/kg. Among the approximately 54 dose-escalation patients, about 19 had hepatocellular carcinoma, 15 or so melanoma, 9 renal cell carcinoma and 9 head and neck cancer. Three dose-escalation patients achieved partial responses, one with hepatocellular carcinoma and two with cutaneous melanoma. A male proportion of nearly 85% and a mean age of approximately 60 years, ranging from roughly 23 to 79, were recorded for the dose-escalation cohort. Patients were allowed to have had prior anti-PD-1, anti-PD-L1 or anti-CTLA-4 therapy, and around 40% of the dose-escalation patients had previously received checkpoint inhibitors. The monotherapy dose-escalation portion (N ≈ 56 patients) of the phase I ivuxolimab trial is reported in the paper. The purpose of peripheral TCRbeta sequencing was to test whether ivuxolimab changed TCR sequence diversity and led to clonal T-cell expansion. Findings and caveats that apply to the study as a whole: In the 0.1-3.0 mg/kg groups, partial responders were among the patients with the lowest normalized peripheral clonal expansion, particularly in CD8+ T cells. Clonal expansion of both CD4+ and CD8+ blood T cells was observed from baseline to week 6 at doses 0.1 to 3.0 mg/kg. Antigen specificity was not determined for the clonally expanded peripheral T cells. Low levels of normalized T-cell clonal expansion were also shown by some nonresponding patients. After ivuxolimab, more expanded clones were found on average in CD8+ T cells than in CD4+ T cells.

This clone has just a few counts. Its specific antigen is unknown. No base quality values were provided; no much bigger clone lies one nucleotide off. The CDR3 numbers 15 residues from cysteine through phenylalanine. The only DNA kept is the CDR3, 45 bases in frame from the first base. CDR1 and CDR2 were assigned from the germline V gene as SGHAT and FQNNGV. The germline ends are 7 bases apart after V is trimmed by 0 bases and J by 2 bases. Patients with a history of autoimmune disease or receiving systemic immunosuppression were excluded from the trial. In every dose cohort, peripheral blood was drawn for TCR sequencing at baseline, cycle 4 day 1, and cycle 7 day 1. Samples came from an open-label, multicenter, first-in-human phase I dose-escalation trial of ivuxolimab. Adults with locally advanced or metastatic head and neck squamous cell, hepatocellular, melanoma or renal cell carcinoma were enrolled in the trial. Before TCR sequencing, CD4+ T cells and CD8+ T cells were sorted from peripheral blood as separate populations.

Genomic DNA was extracted from sorted cells for sequencing of the TCRbeta CDR3 region. The immunoSEQ Assay was used for sequencing of TCRbeta CDR3 regions. TCRdb stores this immuneACCESS table with in-frame sequences only. Part of the clones is absent; in the studies checked, under half of the shortfall reflects unresolved V genes, and no reason is known for the rest. The sample table lists about 64,000 clones, approximately 90% of them with a count of one. 1.3% of the sample lies in the top ten. Here the chain combines TRBV11-2 and TRBJ2-2; no D gene call is confident. The material sequenced was CD4+ or CD8+ T cells sorted from blood, taken in a trial of the OX40 agonist ivuxolimab. The TCR comes from an adult with an advanced solid tumor such as melanoma, head and neck, liver or kidney cancer. The CDR3 protein sequence reads: CASSLERLNTGELFF. The DNA sequence is TGTGCCAGCAGCTTAGAAAGGCTTAACACCGGGGAGCTGTTTTTT.